This T cell receptor beta chain was documented in a study of blood T cell repertoires in COVID-19 (dated by TCRdb to the early 2020s). About the full investigation: Samples from collaborators originated in the United States, Italy and Spain and spanned both the acute and convalescent phases of COVID-19. The prospective study material was composed of cDNA or gDNA derived from T cells, B-cell-depleted T cells, or PBMCs. The dataset comprised deeply sampled blood TCRbeta repertoires from subjects exposed to, actively infected with, or recovered from COVID-19. A freely available public database, intended as a resource for researchers studying the immune response to SARS-CoV-2, is where the repertoires were released. Samples were obtained from the ongoing ImmuneRACE study (first 160 participants) and from 1,000 to 1,500 subjects provided by 6 global collaborators. A de-identified subject ID, COVID-19 status, age in years and sex were almost always included in the sample metadata. Where available, HLA class I and class II types were obtained from metadata supplied by the sample provider rather than from assay-based typing. The study at large found these results: The amount of clinical and demographic metadata varied by source and participant and was provided uncurated.

Each collaborating institution followed its own protocols to collect whole blood in K2EDTA tubes. For TCRbeta analysis, collaborators shipped samples as frozen whole blood, isolated PBMCs, or DNA extracted from either of those sample types. TCRbeta CDR3 regions were amplified from genomic DNA by means of the immunoSEQ Assay, a bias-controlled multiplex PCR. As for the original processing: Nucleated cell counts per sample were estimated from amplification of reference gene primers within the assay. Sequence reads were collapsed and filtered to measure the absolute abundance of every unique TCRbeta CDR3 rearrangement. For each sample, productive Simpson clonality was calculated as the square root of Simpson's diversity index over productive rearrangements. TCRdb took over this immuneACCESS table, retaining in-frame rearrangements with V and J assigned. Such tables are incomplete; in checked studies, under half of the missing clones stem from an unresolved V gene, and the remainder is unexplained. For V, J and clone size, that table is used; D and trimming come from the DNA. The table for this sample lists 300,000 to 450,000 clones; 85% of them were counted only once. Of the sample, approximately 3.7% falls within the top ten clones.

The CDR3 starts with the cysteine, ends with the phenylalanine, and has 13 residues. Only CDR3 DNA remains: 39 bases, in frame from the first base. After removal of 4 bases from V and 6 bases from J, the junction retains 1 base not matched to a gene. The germline V gene provides CDR1 SNHLY and CDR2 FYNNEI. This clone was seen many times. Its antigen remains unidentified. No much larger clonotype is one base removed from it; base qualities were not supplied. The sample contains more than one DNA sequence encoding this CDR3. Material: peripheral blood. The clonotype originates from a woman under 30 with acute or convalescent COVID-19. The chain links TRBV2 with TRBJ1-2; 11 bases in the junction line up with TRBD1. The CDR3 loop reads CASSGTGGHGYTF. The sequenced DNA: TGTGCCAGCAGTGGGACAGGGGGCCATGGCTACACCTTC.